Listed below are T cell receptor beta chains from one sample, sequenced in a study of T cell responses to AZD1222 COVID-19 vaccine. Generated by immunoSEQ multiplex PCR, the TCRdb table keeps only in-frame clones and is missing some. Counted here are around 150,000 clones, roughly 89% occurring once; the ten biggest clones make up approximately 4.8%. Sequencing was performed on peripheral blood, taken on day 0 of AZD1222 vaccination. Source of these receptors: an adult in good health. Both conserved end residues are part of each CDR3. Each record gives: J gene, clone size, V gene, D gene, CDR3 protein, CDR3 DNA. A D gene is named only where the DNA matches it firmly. Expanded clones get a size class; other rows say once, few or many, or leave the size out.

>TRBJ1-5|once|TRBV5-4|TRBD1
CASSRDRDNQPQHF
TGTGCCAGCAGCAGGGACAGGGATAATCAGCCCCAGCATTTT
>TRBJ1-6|NA|TRBV28|NA
CASSLPHSPLHF
TGTGCCAGCAGTTTACCACATTCACCCCTCCACTTT
>TRBJ2-5|NA|TRBV11-3|NA
CASSLDGRQETQYF
TGTGCCAGCAGCTTAGACGGACGGCAAGAGACCCAGTACTTC
>TRBJ1-1|few|TRBV29-1|TRBD1
CSVLTGGTEAFF
TGCAGCGTATTGACAGGGGGCACTGAAGCTTTCTTT
>TRBJ2-1|NA|TRBV24-1|TRBD2
CATSDLSTSGGEVHYNEQFF
TGTGCCACCAGTGATTTGTCAACTAGCGGGGGGGAGGTCCACTACAATGAGCAGTTCTTC
>TRBJ2-1|NA|TRBV5-6|NA
CASSLRVFSYNEQFF
TGTGCCAGCAGCTTAAGGGTATTCTCCTACAATGAGCAGTTCTTC
>TRBJ2-1|NA|TRBV28|NA
CASSIDISHEQFF
TGTGCCAGCAGTATTGACATATCCCATGAGCAGTTCTTC
>TRBJ1-2|NA|TRBV7-9|NA
CASSLGAGRDYGYTF
TGTGCCAGCAGCTTAGGTGCGGGCAGGGACTATGGCTACACCTTC
>TRBJ2-1|NA|TRBV12-3/TRBV12-4|NA
CASSFEGFEQFF
TGTGCCAGCAGTTTTGAGGGGTTCGAGCAGTTCTTC
>TRBJ2-3|NA|TRBV25-1|NA
CASSPGVTDTQYF
TGTGCCAGCAGTCCGGGGGTTACAGATACGCAGTATTTT